This section outlines one T cell receptor (beta chain) sequence together with its context. Its antigen remains undetermined. No much larger clone is present one base from it, and per-base qualities are unavailable. Each collaborating institution followed its own protocols to collect whole blood in K2EDTA tubes. For TCRbeta analysis, collaborator samples were shipped as frozen whole blood, as isolated PBMCs, or as DNA extracted from either sample type. The CDR3 numbers 12 residues from cysteine through phenylalanine. Only CDR3 DNA remains: 36 bases, in frame from the first base. Looking up the germline V gene yields CDR1 SNHLY and CDR2 FYNNEI. The junction carries 13 bases between V and J, which are trimmed by 6 bases and 8 bases respectively. These data belong to a study of blood T cell repertoires in COVID-19 (dated by TCRdb to about 2020). With regard to the full study: Samples from collaborators originated in the United States, Italy and Spain and spanned both the acute and convalescent phases of COVID-19. The samples were drawn from two sources: the first 160 participants of the ongoing ImmuneRACE study, and 950 to 1,500 subjects contributed by 6 global collaborators. Nearly every sample came with metadata listing a de-identified subject ID, COVID-19 status, age in years and sex. The material from the prospective study consisted of cDNA or gDNA derived from T cells, B-cell-depleted T cells, or PBMCs. HLA class I and class II types, where available, came from metadata supplied by the sample provider rather than from assay-based typing. A freely available public database, intended as a resource for researchers studying the immune response to SARS-CoV-2, is where the repertoires were released. Deeply sampled blood TCRbeta repertoires from subjects exposed to, actively infected with, or recovered from COVID-19 were included in the dataset. On the study overall, not on this receptor specifically: Clinical and demographic metadata were provided uncurated, with the amount varying by source and participant.

TCRbeta CDR3 regions were amplified from genomic DNA by means of the immunoSEQ Assay, a bias-controlled multiplex PCR. Per the source publication's procedure: Nucleated cell counts per sample were estimated from amplification of reference gene primers within the assay. To quantify the absolute abundance of each unique TCRbeta CDR3 rearrangement, sequence reads were collapsed and filtered. Productive Simpson clonality was computed per sample as the square root of Simpson's diversity index over productive rearrangements. This immuneACCESS table, as held by TCRdb, lists in-frame sequences with V and J called but not all clones. Of the missing ones, under half trace to an unresolved V gene in checked studies; the others have no known cause. V, J and clone size derive from that table, while D and trimming were established from the DNA sequence. This sample is represented by 200,000 to 250,000 clones; 85% to 90% of them were singletons. The ten most abundant clones make up 1.4% to 1.5% of the sample.

Recombination connected TRBV2 to TRBJ1-2, with the D segment identity uncertain. Sequenced material: peripheral blood. This receptor was taken from a man between 18 and 29 years old with active or convalescent COVID-19. The nucleotides read TGTGCCAGCAGGGTGCAGGCGGGCGGCTACACCTTC. This codes for CASRVQAGGYTF. The CDR3, completed at both ends by the reference TRBV2 and TRBJ1-2 genes, gives the full variable domain EPEVTQTPSHQVTQMGQEVILRCVPISNHLYFYWYRQILGQKVEFLVSFYNNEISEKSEIFDDQFSVERPDGSNFTLKIRSTKLEDSAMYFCASRVQAGGYTFGSGTRLTVV.